One sample yielded the 26 T cell receptor beta chains listed below, sequenced in a study of T cell responses to AZD1222 COVID-19 vaccine. Libraries were prepared by immunoSEQ multiplex PCR; TCRdb keeps only in-frame clonotypes and omits some of them. Of some 150,000 clones in the sample, approximately 78% were seen once. The material was peripheral blood, obtained on day 0 of MenACWY control vaccination. The origin of the receptors is an adult in good health.

The chain links TRBV7-6 to TRBJ1-4; the D gene is possibly TRBD1 (5 bases). The length of the CDR3 is 15 residues. The V and J ends lost 6 bases and 5 bases respectively, with 16 bases between them. Germline-derived CDR1 and CDR2 are SGHVS and FNYEAQ. This CDR3 reads CASSLWGNRNEKLFF. Here the CDR3 DNA reads TGTGCCAGCAGTTTATGGGGGAATAGGAATGAAAAACTGTTTTTT.

The chain recombines TRBV27 with TRBJ2-3; tentative D call: TRBD2 (7 bases). This CDR3 region has 16 residues. Per the germline V gene, CDR1 is MNHEY and CDR2 is SMNVEV (reference sequence). V was clipped by 2 bases and J by 3 bases, with 15 bases between them. CDR3 sequence (DNA): TGTGCCAGCAGTTTAGCCTCCGGGGGGCTAACAGATACGCAGTATTTT. Encoded protein: CASSLASGGLTDTQYF.

The rearrangement uses TRBV9 and TRBJ2-3; 11 nucleotides align to TRBD2. The CDR3 sequence is 15 residues long. Germline CDR1 reads SGDLS; CDR2 reads YYNGEE. With 5 bases clipped from V and 1 base from J, the junction kept 3 bases outside the gene matches. This CDR3 is CASSFSGGGTDTQYF. DNA of the CDR3: TGTGCCAGCAGTTTTAGCGGGGGGGGCACAGATACGCAGTATTTT.

This chain joins TRBV19 and TRBJ2-1; no reliable D call. Trimming shortened V by 4 bases and J by 10 bases, and 11 bases separated the two germline ends. The CDR3 contains 12 residues. Germline V gene data show CDR1 as LNHDA and CDR2 as SQIVND (reference sequence). The CDR3 sequence: CASSNVASEQFF. Here the CDR3 DNA reads TGTGCCAGTAGTAATGTGGCTTCGGAGCAGTTCTTC. Based on the CDR3 plus reference TRBV19 and TRBJ2-1, the full variable domain is DGGITQSPKYLFRKEGQNVTLSCEQNLNHDAMYWYRQDPGQGLRLIYYSQIVNDFQKGDIAEGYSVSREKKESFPLTVTSAQKNPTAFYLCASSNVASEQFFGPGTRLTVL.

The chain combines TRBV10-2 with TRBJ2-7; TRBD2 might be the D (6 bases). V gave up 5 bases and J gave up 6 bases, with 20 bases separating them. The V gene's germline CDR1 is WSHSY and CDR2 SAAADI. The CDR3 contains 15 residues. The CDR3 DNA reads as TGCGCCAGCAGTCCTAGCGCTTGGGATGGTAGCGAGCAGTACTTC. Protein sequence: CASSPSAWDGSEQYF.

The chain carries TRBV19 and TRBJ2-1; TRBD2 agrees at 11 bases. Trimming removed 1 base from V and 8 bases from J; junction bases left unmatched: 10. Germline CDR1 is LNHDA and CDR2 is SQIVND (reference sequence). CDR3 size: 17 residues. The CDR3 spells CASSIARLAGPSYEQFF. Written as DNA, the CDR3 is TGTGCCAGTAGTATAGCTAGACTAGCGGGACCTAGTTATGAGCAGTTCTTC.

The chain couples TRBV19 to TRBJ2-1; 12 positions match TRBD2. The junction had 5 bases not matched to a gene; V was cut back by 6 bases and J by 2 bases. This CDR3 spans 16 amino acids. The germline V gene encodes CDR1 LNHDA and CDR2 SQIVND (reference sequence). The CDR3 region has the DNA TGTGCCAGTAGCACTAGCGGGGGGTTCACCTACAATGAGCAGTTCTTC. Its translation is CASSTSGGFTYNEQFF.

This chain connects TRBV2 to TRBJ2-7, with a possible D match to TRBD2 (5 bases). The CDR3 runs to 15 residues. With 5 bases removed from V and 1 base from J, the gap between germline ends came to 15 bases. From germline, CDR1 is SNHLY and CDR2 FYNNEI. CDR3 nucleotides: TGTGCCAGCAGTAGACCGACGGGATTTTCCTACGAGCAGTACGTC. Translated: CASSRPTGFSYEQYV.

Note on this clone: This CDR3 is also generated by other DNA sequences in the sample. This sequence joins TRBV3-1 (or the pseudogene TRBV3-2) and TRBJ1-2; unclear D gene. The CDR3 consists of 13 residues. The germline V gene encodes CDR1 LGHDT and CDR2 YNNKEL (reference sequence). The ends were cut back, 1 base at V and 8 bases at J, with 11 bases in the middle. The CDR3 DNA is TGTGCCAGCAGCCAAGGCCAGGAGGGAGGCTACACCTTC. Protein sequence: CASSQGQEGGYTF.

The table lists this clone with a few counts. This chain connects TRBV27 to TRBJ2-3; a weak D match, TRBD2 (5 bases). The germline V gene encodes CDR1 MNHEY and CDR2 SMNVEV (reference sequence). The CDR3 is made up of 15 amino acids. V lost 5 bases and J 2 bases, leaving 14 bases between the germline ends. The CDR3 region is CASSPPGIYTDTQYF. The CDR3 bases are TGTGCCAGCAGTCCCCCCGGGATTTACACAGATACGCAGTATTTT.

Points on this clone: Other nucleotide sequences in the sample specify the same CDR3. CDR3 in DNA: TGTGCCAGCAGCTTAGCGGGGGGTCAGCCCCAGCATTTT. Its protein is CASSLAGGQPQHF. The chain combines TRBV7-2 with TRBJ1-5; maybe TRBD1 (5 bases). The germline V gene has CDR1 SGHTA and CDR2 FQGNSA. The CDR3 runs 13 residues. Trimming took 0 bases from V and 6 from J, leaving 6 bases between them.

This clone is a singleton in its sample. V is TRBV6-2 or TRBV6-3 and J is TRBJ2-3; D is perhaps TRBD2 (6 bases). This CDR3 is 18 amino acids long. Deletions cut 0 bases from V and 1 base from J, with 17 bases between. Germline V gene sequence: CDR1 MNHEY, CDR2 SVGEGT. This CDR3 reads CASSYSSVDYYRTDTQYF. In nucleotides, the CDR3 is TGTGCCAGCAGTTACTCGAGTGTGGACTACTACCGCACAGATACGCAGTATTTT.

The V gene is TRBV5-5, the J gene TRBJ1-1; D call uncertain. V was cut by 0 bases and J by 1 base, with 10 bases left in between. This CDR3 has 15 amino acids. In germline, CDR1 is SGHKS, CDR2 YYEKEE (reference sequence). The CDR3 nucleotides read TGTGCCAGCAGCTTGGTTGCAGAGACGAACACTGAAGCTTTCTTT. This codes for CASSLVAETNTEAFF.

DNA of the CDR3: TGCGCCAGCAGCTCCTCTCAGGGGAACTATGGCTACACCTTC. Protein product: CASSSSQGNYGYTF. The rearrangement links TRBV5-1 to TRBJ1-2; possibly TRBD1 for D (6 bases). V was shortened by 3 bases and J by 2 bases, with 11 bases between the two germline ends. In germline, CDR1 is SGHRS, CDR2 YFSETQ. This CDR3 is built from 14 residues. Together with reference TRBV5-1 and TRBJ1-2, the CDR3 gives the full variable domain: KAGVTQTPRYLIKTRGQQVTLSCSPISGHRSVSWYQQTPGQGLQFLFEYFSETQRNKGNFPGRFSGRQFSNSRSEMNVSTLELGDSALYLCASSSSQGNYGYTFGSGTRLTVV.

V usage is TRBV5-5 and J usage is TRBJ1-1; no clear D gene. With 0 bases removed from V and 1 base from J, the gap between germline ends came to 4 bases. Germline assignment: CDR1 SGHKS and CDR2 YYEKEE (reference sequence). The CDR3 loop spans 13 amino acids. This chain's CDR3 is CASSLARNTEAFF. The CDR3 nucleotides read TGTGCCAGCAGCTTGGCCAGGAACACTGAAGCTTTCTTT.

V and J are TRBV6-5 and TRBJ2-6, with D perhaps matching TRBD1 or TRBD2 (6 bases each). Germline V CDR1 and CDR2: MNHEY, SVGAGI. The CDR3 runs to 15 residues. V was clipped by 7 bases and J by 0 bases, with 10 bases between them. Here the CDR3 DNA reads TGTGCCAGCAATCCGGGGGCCTCTGGGGCCAACGTCCTGACTTTC. Translating gives CASNPGASGANVLTF.

This clone has just one count. This rearrangement joins TRBV6-1 to TRBJ1-1; D is uncertain. The CDR3 is 15 amino acids. V shed 2 bases and J shed 1 base, with 11 bases lying between them. Germline V CDR1 and CDR2: MNHNS, SASEGT. The CDR3: CASSEPRLGNTEAFF. Here the CDR3 DNA reads TGTGCCAGCAGTGAACCTAGGCTGGGGAACACTGAAGCTTTCTTT.

The chain uses TRBV11-2 and TRBJ1-4, with D possibly being TRBD1 (6 bases). Looked up from germline, CDR1 is SGHAT and CDR2 is FQNNGV. This CDR3 region has 12 residues. CDR3 nucleotide sequence: TGTGCGGTGGGGGGGCGGAATGAAAAACTGTTTTTT. Translation gives CAVGGRNEKLFF.

This clone has just one count. The chain has TRBV29-1 and TRBJ1-1; 9 nucleotides line up with TRBD1. Unmatched junction bases numbered 6, after V lost 4 bases and J lost 6 bases. In germline, CDR1 is SQVTM, CDR2 ANQGSEA. CDR3 size: 13 residues. CDR3 residues: CSVGSGTGSEAFF. The CDR3 DNA is TGCAGCGTTGGAAGCGGGACAGGGTCTGAAGCTTTCTTT.

This clone was counted a few times. V and J are TRBV12-3 or TRBV12-4 and TRBJ2-7; D remains unclear. The CDR3 has 11 amino acids. V was trimmed by 8 bases and J by 7 bases, leaving 12 bases between them. The CDR3 DNA reads as TGTGCCAGCGCTAAAGTAGGGGAGCAGTACTTC. Residues: CASAKVGEQYF.

The CDR3 coding sequence is TGCAGTGCTAGTCGGGTTAATGAAAAACTGTTTTTT. As protein: CSASRVNEKLFF. The chain has TRBV20-1 and TRBJ1-4; D is uncertain. The CDR3 is made up of 12 amino acids. Germline values: CDR1 DFQATT, CDR2 SNEGSKA (reference sequence). V lost 3 bases and J lost 4, with 6 bases in between.

This rearrangement joins TRBV4-1 to TRBJ2-7, with 7 bases aligning to TRBD1. J lost 5 bases, V lost 0 bases, and 10 bases had no gene match. In germline, CDR1 is MGHRA, CDR2 YSYEKL. The CDR3 extends over 16 amino acids. The CDR3 here is CASSQEPNRGIDEQYF. The CDR3 DNA reads TGCGCCAGCAGCCAAGAACCCAACAGGGGAATCGACGAGCAGTACTTC.

This chain joins TRBV18 and TRBJ1-3; a possible D gene is TRBD1 (5 bases). V gave up 4 bases and J gave up 4 bases, with 20 bases separating them. Germline V gene sequence: CDR1 KGHSH, CDR2 LQKENI. The CDR3 totals 17 residues. CDR3 sequence: CASSLQSLGQGGNTIYF. DNA for the CDR3: TGTGCCAGCTCACTCCAGAGTCTGGGGCAGGGCGGAAACACCATATATTTT.

The rearrangement links TRBV3-1 (or the pseudogene TRBV3-2) to TRBJ1-1; 7 nucleotides line up with TRBD1. CDR1 and CDR2 from the germline V gene are LGHDT and YNNKEL (reference sequence). J lost 2 bases, V lost 4 bases, and 7 bases had no gene match. This CDR3 has 15 residues. In DNA, the CDR3 is TGTGCCAGCAGCCTTTCCGGGACAGTAAACACTGAAGCTTTCTTT. Encoded protein: CASSLSGTVNTEAFF.

The chain employs TRBV30 and TRBJ1-6, with D possibly being TRBD1 (6 bases). The CDR3 sequence is 15 residues long. Germline loops: CDR1 GTSNPN, CDR2 SVGIG (reference sequence). V was trimmed by 1 base and J by 6 bases, leaving 13 bases between them. The CDR3 nucleotides read TGTGCCTGGAGTGCCCAAGGGGGAATTAATTCACCCCTCCACTTT. It encodes CAWSAQGGINSPLHF.

This clone was detected only a few times. The chain employs TRBV11-2 and TRBJ1-1; maybe TRBD1 (5 bases). Germline CDR1 SGHAT, CDR2 FQNNGV. Trimming pared 1 base from V and 4 bases from J, leaving 13 bases between. The CDR3 consists of 15 residues. The CDR3 is CASSLAQGFGTEAFF. The CDR3 bases are TGTGCCAGCAGCTTAGCCCAGGGCTTTGGCACTGAAGCTTTCTTT.